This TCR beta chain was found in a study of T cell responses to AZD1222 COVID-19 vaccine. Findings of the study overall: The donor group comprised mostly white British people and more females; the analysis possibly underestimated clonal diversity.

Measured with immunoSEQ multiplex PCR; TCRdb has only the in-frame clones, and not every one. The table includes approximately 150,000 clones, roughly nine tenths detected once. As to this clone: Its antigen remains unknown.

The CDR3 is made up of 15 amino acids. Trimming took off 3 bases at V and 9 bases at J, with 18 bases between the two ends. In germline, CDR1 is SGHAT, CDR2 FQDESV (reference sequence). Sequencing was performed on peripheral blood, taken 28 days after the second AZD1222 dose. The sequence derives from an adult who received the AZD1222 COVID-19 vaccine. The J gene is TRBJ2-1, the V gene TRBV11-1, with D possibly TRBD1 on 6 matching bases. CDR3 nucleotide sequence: TGTGCCAGCAGCTTCGTGACAGGAGCTCGGGTTGAGCAGTTCTTC. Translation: CASSFVTGARVEQFF.